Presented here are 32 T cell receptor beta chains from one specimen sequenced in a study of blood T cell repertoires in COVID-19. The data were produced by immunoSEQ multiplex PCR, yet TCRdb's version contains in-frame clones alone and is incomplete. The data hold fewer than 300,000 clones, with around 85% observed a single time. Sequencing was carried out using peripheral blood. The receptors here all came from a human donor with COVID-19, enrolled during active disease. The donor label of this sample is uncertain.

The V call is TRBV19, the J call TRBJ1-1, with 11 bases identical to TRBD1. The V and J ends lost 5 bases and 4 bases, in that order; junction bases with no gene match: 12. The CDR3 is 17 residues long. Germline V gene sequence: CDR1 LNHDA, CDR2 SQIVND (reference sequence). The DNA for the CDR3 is TGTGCCAGTAGTCCCCCGGACAGGGGGCCCGCCGGCACTGAAGCTTTCTTT. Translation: CASSPPDRGPAGTEAFF.

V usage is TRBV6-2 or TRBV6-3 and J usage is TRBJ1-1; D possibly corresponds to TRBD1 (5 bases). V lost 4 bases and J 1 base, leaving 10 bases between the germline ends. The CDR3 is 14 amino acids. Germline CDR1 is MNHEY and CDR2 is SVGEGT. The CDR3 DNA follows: TGTGCCAGCAGTTGGACACTTGAGAACACTGAAGCTTTCTTT. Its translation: CASSWTLENTEAFF.

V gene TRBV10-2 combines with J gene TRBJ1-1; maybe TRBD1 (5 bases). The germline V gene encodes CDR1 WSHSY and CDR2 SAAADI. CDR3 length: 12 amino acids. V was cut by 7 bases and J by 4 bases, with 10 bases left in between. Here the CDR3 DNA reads TGCGCCAGCAACCAGGGTGGCACTGAAGCTTTCTTT. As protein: CASNQGGTEAFF.

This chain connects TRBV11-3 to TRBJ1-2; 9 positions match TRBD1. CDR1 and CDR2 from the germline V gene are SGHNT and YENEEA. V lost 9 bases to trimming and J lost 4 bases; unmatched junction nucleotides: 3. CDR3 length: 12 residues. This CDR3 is CASSDRGYGYTF. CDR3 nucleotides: TGTGCCAGTTCGGACAGGGGCTATGGCTACACCTTC.

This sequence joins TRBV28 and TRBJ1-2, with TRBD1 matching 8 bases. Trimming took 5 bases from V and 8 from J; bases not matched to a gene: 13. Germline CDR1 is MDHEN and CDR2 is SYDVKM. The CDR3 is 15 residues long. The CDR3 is CASSPPTGEKVGYTF. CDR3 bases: TGTGCCAGCAGTCCACCGACAGGGGAGAAGGTCGGCTACACCTTC.

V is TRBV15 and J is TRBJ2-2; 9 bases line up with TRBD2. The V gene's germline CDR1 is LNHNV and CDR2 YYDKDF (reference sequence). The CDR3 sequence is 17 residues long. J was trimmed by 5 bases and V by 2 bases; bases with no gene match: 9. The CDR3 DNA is TGTGCCACCAGCAGACCCTTAGCGGGAGAGTTGACCGGGGAGCTGTTTTTT. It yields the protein CATSRPLAGELTGELFF.

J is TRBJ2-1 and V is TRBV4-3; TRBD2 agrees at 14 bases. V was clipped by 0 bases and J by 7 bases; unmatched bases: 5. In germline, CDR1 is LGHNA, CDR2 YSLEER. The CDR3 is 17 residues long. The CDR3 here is CASSQDRGLAGGNEQFF. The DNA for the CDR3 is TGCGCCAGCAGCCAAGACCGTGGACTAGCGGGAGGTAATGAGCAGTTCTTC.

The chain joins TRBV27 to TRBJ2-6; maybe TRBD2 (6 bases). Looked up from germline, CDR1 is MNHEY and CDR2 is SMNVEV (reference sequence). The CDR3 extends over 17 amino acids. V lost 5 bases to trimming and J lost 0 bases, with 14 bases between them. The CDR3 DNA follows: TGTGCCAGCAGTCTCCGGGACTCACGCTCTGGGGCCAACGTCCTGACTTTC. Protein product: CASSLRDSRSGANVLTF.

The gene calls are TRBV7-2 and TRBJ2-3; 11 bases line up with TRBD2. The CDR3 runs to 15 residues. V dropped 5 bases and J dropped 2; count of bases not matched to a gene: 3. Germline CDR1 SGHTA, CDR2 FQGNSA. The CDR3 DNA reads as TGTGCCAGCAGCCTGGGACTAGCGGACACAGATACGCAGTATTTT. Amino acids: CASSLGLADTDTQYF.

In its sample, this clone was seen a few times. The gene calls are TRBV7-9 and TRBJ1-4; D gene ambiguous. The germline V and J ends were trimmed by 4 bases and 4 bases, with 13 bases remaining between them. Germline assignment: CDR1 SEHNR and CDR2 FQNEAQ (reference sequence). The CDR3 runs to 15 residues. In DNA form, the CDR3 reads TGTGCCAGCAGCTCCGAGGCGGTCCTTAATGAAAAACTGTTTTTT. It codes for CASSSEAVLNEKLFF. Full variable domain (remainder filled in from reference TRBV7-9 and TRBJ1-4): DTGVSQNPRHKITKRGQNVTFRCDPISEHNRLYWYRQTLGQGPEFLTYFQNEAQLEKSRLLSDRFSAERPKGSFSTLEIQRTEQGDSAMYLCASSSEAVLNEKLFFGSGTQLSVL.

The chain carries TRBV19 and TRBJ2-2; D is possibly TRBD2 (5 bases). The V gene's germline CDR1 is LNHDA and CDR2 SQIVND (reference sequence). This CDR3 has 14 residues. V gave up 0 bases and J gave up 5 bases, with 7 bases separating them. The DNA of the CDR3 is TGTGCCAGTAGTATAGAGTCGGGGACCGGGGAGCTGTTTTTT. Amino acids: CASSIESGTGELFF.

CDR3 region: CATSAGTRHLGGYTF. CDR3 coding DNA: TGTGCCACCAGCGCCGGGACACGCCACCTCGGGGGCTACACCTTC. This chain links TRBV15 with TRBJ1-2, with D tentatively TRBD1 (6 bases). Germline V gene data show CDR1 as LNHNV and CDR2 as YYDKDF (reference sequence). CDR3 length equals 15 residues. V lost 5 bases to trimming and J lost 8 bases, with 21 bases between them.

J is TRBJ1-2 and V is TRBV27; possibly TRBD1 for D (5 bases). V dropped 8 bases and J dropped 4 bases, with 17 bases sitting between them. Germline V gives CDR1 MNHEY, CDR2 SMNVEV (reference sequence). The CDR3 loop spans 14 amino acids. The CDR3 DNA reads TGTGCCAGCTCCCCGGGGGGGTTTAGCTATGGCTACACCTTC. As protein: CASSPGGFSYGYTF.

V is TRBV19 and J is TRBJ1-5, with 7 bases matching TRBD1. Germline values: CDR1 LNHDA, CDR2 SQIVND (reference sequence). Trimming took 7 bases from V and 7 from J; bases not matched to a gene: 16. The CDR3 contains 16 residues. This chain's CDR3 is CASTIGGGEAGQPQHF. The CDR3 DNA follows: TGTGCCAGTACCATAGGAGGGGGCGAGGCCGGACAGCCCCAGCATTTT.

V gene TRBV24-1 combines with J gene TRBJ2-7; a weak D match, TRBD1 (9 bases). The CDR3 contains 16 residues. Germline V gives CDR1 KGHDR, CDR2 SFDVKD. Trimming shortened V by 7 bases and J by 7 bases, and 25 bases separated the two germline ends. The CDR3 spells CATSALGGGTGYEQYF. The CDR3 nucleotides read TGTGCCACCAGCGCTCTGGGCGGGGGGACAGGGTATGAGCAGTACTTC.

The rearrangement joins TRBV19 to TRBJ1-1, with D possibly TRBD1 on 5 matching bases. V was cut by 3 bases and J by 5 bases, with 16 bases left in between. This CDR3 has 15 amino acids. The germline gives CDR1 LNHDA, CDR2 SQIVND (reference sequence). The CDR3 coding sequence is TGTGCCAGTAGTATTGATCGGTGGGGGGGGACTGAAGCTTTCTTT. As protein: CASSIDRWGGTEAFF.

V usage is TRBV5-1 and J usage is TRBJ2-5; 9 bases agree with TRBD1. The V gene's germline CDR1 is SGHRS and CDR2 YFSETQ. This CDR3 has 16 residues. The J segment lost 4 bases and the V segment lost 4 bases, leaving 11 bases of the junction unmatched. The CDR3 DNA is TGCGCCAGCAGCGAGCAGCCGGGACAGGGAAGAGAGACCCAGTACTTC. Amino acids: CASSEQPGQGRETQYF. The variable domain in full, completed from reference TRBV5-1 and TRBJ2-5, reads KAGVTQTPRYLIKTRGQQVTLSCSPISGHRSVSWYQQTPGQGLQFLFEYFSETQRNKGNFPGRFSGRQFSNSRSEMNVSTLELGDSALYLCASSEQPGQGRETQYFGPGTRLLVL.

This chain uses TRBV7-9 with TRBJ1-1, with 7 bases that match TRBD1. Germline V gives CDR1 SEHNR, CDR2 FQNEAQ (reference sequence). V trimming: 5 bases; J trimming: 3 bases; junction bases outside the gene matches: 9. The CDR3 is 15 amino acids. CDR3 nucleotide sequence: TGTGCCAGCAGCCCCGCCGCAGGGGGTGACACTGAAGCTTTCTTT. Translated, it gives CASSPAAGGDTEAFF.

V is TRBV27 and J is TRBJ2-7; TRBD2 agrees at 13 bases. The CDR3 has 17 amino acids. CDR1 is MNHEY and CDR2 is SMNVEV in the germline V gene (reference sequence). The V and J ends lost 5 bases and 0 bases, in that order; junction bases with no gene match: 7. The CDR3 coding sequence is TGTGCCAGCAGTAGTACTAGCGGGAGGGCGAGCTCCTACGAGCAGTACTTC. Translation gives CASSSTSGRASSYEQYF.

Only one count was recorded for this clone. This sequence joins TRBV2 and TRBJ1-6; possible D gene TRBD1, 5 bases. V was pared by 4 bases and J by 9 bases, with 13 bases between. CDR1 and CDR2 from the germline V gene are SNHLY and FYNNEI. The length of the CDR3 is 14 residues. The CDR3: CASSVQGASSPLHF. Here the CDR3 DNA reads TGTGCCAGCAGTGTTCAGGGCGCCAGTTCACCCCTCCACTTT.

The CDR3 nucleotides read TGTGCCAGCAGCTTAACGGGACAGGGGACTGAAGCTTTCTTT. Amino acids: CASSLTGQGTEAFF. The V and J genes are TRBV7-2 and TRBJ1-1, with 10 bases matching TRBD1. The CDR3 runs to 14 residues. Trimming cost V 2 bases and J 5 bases; bases outside gene matches: 2. CDR1 and CDR2 (germline): SGHTA, FQGNSA.

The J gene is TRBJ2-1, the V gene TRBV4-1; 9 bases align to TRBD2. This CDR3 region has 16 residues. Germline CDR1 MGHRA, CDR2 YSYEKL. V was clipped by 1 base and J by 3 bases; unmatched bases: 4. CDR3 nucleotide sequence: TGCGCCAGCAGCCAAGTCCTTAGCGGGAGCTACAATGAGCAGTTCTTC. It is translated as CASSQVLSGSYNEQFF.

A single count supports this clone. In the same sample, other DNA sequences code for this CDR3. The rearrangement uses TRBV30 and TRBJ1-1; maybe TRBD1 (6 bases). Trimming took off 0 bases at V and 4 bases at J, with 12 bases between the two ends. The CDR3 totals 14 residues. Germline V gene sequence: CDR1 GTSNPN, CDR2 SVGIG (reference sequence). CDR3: CAWSVGQGSTEAFF. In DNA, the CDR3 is TGTGCCTGGAGTGTTGGCCAGGGGAGCACTGAAGCTTTCTTT.

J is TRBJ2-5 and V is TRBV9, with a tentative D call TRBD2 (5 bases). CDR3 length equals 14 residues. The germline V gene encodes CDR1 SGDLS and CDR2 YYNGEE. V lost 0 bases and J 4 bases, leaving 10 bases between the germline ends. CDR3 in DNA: TGTGCCAGCAGCGTAGCCGGGGTGAGAGAGACCCAGTACTTC. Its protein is CASSVAGVRETQYF.

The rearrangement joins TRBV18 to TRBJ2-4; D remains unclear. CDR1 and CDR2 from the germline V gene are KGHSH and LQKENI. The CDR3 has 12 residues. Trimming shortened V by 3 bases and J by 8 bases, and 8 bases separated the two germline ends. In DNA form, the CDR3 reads TGTGCCAGCTCACCTTTTGAGGACATTCAGTACTTC. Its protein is CASSPFEDIQYF.

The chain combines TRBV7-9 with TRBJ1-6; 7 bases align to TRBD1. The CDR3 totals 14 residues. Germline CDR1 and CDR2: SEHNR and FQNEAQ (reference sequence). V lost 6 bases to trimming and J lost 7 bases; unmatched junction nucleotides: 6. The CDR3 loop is CASSWGDSNSPLHF. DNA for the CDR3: TGTGCCAGCAGTTGGGGGGACAGCAATTCACCCCTCCACTTT.

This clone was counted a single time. The CDR3 DNA sequence: TGTGCCAGCAGGGGCCCACAGGGGGCTAATGCTTTCTTT. Its translation: CASRGPQGANAFF. The chain links TRBV28 to TRBJ1-1; TRBD1 aligns across 9 bases. The CDR3 runs 13 residues. The V segment lost 6 bases and the J segment 11 bases; nucleotides outside the gene matches: 10. Germline V gives CDR1 MDHEN, CDR2 SYDVKM.

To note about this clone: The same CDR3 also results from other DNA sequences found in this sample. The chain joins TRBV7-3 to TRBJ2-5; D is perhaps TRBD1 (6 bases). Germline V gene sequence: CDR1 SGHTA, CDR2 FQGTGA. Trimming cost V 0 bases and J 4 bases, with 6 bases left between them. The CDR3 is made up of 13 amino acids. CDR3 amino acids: CASSLTRGETQYF. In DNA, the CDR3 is TGTGCCAGCAGCTTAACCAGGGGAGAGACCCAGTACTTC.

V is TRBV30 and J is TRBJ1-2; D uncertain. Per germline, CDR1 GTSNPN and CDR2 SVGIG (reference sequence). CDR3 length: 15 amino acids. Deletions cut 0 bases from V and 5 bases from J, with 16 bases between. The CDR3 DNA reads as TGTGCCTGGAGTGTACAAGGTCTGGGGAGGTATGGCTACACCTTC. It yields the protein CAWSVQGLGRYGYTF.

Here the CDR3 reads CASSLTVEGTEAFF. CDR3 coding DNA: TGTGCCAGCAGCTTGACGGTCGAGGGCACTGAAGCTTTCTTT. The rearrangement joins TRBV7-9 to TRBJ1-1; D is unresolved. Germline loops: CDR1 SEHNR, CDR2 FQNEAQ (reference sequence). Trimming took 3 bases from V and 4 from J, leaving 12 bases between them. This CDR3 has 14 residues. The variable domain in full, with the rest retrieved from reference TRBV7-9 and TRBJ1-1, is DTGVSQNPRHKITKRGQNVTFRCDPISEHNRLYWYRQTLGQGPEFLTYFQNEAQLEKSRLLSDRFSAERPKGSFSTLEIQRTEQGDSAMYLCASSLTVEGTEAFFGQGTRLTVV.

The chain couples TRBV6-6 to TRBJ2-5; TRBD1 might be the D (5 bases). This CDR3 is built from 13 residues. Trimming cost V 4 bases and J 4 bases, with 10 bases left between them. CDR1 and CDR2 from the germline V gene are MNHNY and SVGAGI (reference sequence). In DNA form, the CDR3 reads TGTGCCAGCAGTTCTCAGGGCCCAGAGACCCAGTACTTC. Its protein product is CASSSQGPETQYF.

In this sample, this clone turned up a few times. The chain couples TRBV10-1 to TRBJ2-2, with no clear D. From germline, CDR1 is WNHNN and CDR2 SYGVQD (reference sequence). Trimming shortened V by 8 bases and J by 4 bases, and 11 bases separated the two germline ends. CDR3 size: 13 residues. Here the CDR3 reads CASAQELTGELFF. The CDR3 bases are TGCGCCAGCGCGCAGGAACTCACCGGGGAGCTGTTTTTT.